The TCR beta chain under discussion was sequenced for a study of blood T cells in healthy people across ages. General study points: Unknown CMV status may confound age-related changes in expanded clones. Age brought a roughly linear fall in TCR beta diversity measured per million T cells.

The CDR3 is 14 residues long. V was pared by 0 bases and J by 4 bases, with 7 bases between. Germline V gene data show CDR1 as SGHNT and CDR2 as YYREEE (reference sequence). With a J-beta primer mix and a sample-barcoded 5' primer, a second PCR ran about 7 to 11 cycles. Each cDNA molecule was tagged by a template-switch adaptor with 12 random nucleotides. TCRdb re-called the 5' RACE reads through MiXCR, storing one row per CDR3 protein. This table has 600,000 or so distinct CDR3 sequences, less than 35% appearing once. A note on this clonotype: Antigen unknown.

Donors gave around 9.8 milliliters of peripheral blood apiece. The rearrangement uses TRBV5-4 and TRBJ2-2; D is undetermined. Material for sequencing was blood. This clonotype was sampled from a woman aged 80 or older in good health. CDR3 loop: CASSLAIATGELFF. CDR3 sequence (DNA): TGTGCCAGCAGCTTGGCCATAGCCACCGGGGAGCTGTTTTTT.